Listed here are 18 T cell receptor beta chains from one sample, sequenced in a study of cytomegalovirus exposure and HLA in healthy donors. The PCR ran on 60 Vbeta and 13 Jbeta primers. Sequencing was performed with immunoSEQ multiplex PCR; in TCRdb, only in-frame clones are kept and a portion is missing. The top ten hold about 4.6% of the sample, which has about 190,000 clones, just under 75% seen once. Sequenced sample: PBMCs. The receptors were gathered from a man aged 25 to 40 in good health and CMV-seropositive.

The chain uses TRBV5-1 and TRBJ2-2; no clear D. This CDR3 spans 12 amino acids. The V end was cut by 0 bases, the J end by 6 bases, with 3 bases between. In germline, CDR1 is SGHRS, CDR2 YFSETQ. CDR3 region: CASSLGAGELFF. The CDR3 coding sequence is TGCGCCAGCAGCTTGGGAGCCGGGGAGCTGTTTTTT.

The V call is TRBV4-2, the J call TRBJ2-7, with D tentatively TRBD2 (5 bases). V was pared by 0 bases and J by 4 bases, with 13 bases between. Germline V CDR1 and CDR2: LGHNA, YNFKEQ. The CDR3 runs 15 residues. In DNA, the CDR3 is TGTGCCAGCAGCCAAGAGCTTGTGGGAGTGTACGAGCAGTACTTC. Its protein product is CASSQELVGVYEQYF.

The CDR3 region is CASSYGALAYYEQYF. The DNA of the CDR3 is TGTGCCAGCAGTTACGGCGCACTAGCGTATTACGAGCAGTACTTC. This chain uses TRBV6-6 with TRBJ2-7; 7 bases match TRBD2. Germline V gene sequence: CDR1 MNHNY, CDR2 SVGAGI (reference sequence). The CDR3 is made up of 15 amino acids. J gave up 4 bases and V 2 bases, and 8 bases lay outside the gene matches.

The chain joins TRBV6-5 to TRBJ1-1; 9 bases match TRBD1. The junction had 8 bases not matched to a gene; V was cut back by 4 bases and J by 5 bases. This CDR3 contains 15 residues. The V gene's germline CDR1 is MNHEY and CDR2 SVGAGI. CDR3 amino acids: CASSFTGGGRTEAFF. In nucleotides, the CDR3 is TGTGCCAGCAGTTTTACAGGGGGCGGAAGGACTGAAGCTTTCTTT.

V and J are TRBV5-1 and TRBJ2-7; a possible D gene is TRBD2 (6 bases). Germline CDR1 is SGHRS and CDR2 is YFSETQ. The CDR3 extends over 14 amino acids. V lost 0 bases and J lost 11, with 18 bases in between. This CDR3 is CASSLERPYGGKYF. CDR3 coding DNA: TGCGCCAGCAGCTTGGAGAGGCCCTATGGGGGGAAGTACTTC.

This clone showed up just a few times. CDR3 nucleotide sequence: TGTGCCAGCAGCCCTAGGGGAGATACGCAGTATTTT. This sequence encodes CASSPRGDTQYF. The J gene is TRBJ2-3, the V gene TRBV7-9; possible D gene TRBD1, 5 bases. V gave up 5 bases and J gave up 5 bases, with 8 bases separating them. The germline CDR1 and CDR2 sequences are SEHNR and FQNEAQ (reference sequence). This CDR3 contains 12 residues.

This chain joins TRBV27 and TRBJ2-7, with 9 bases identical to TRBD2. This CDR3 comprises 15 residues. V shed 5 bases and J 2 bases; nucleotides not matched to a gene: 7. The germline CDR1 and CDR2 sequences are MNHEY and SMNVEV (reference sequence). The CDR3 DNA follows: TGTGCCAGCAGTCCGCGGGGGGGAACCCCCTACGAGCAGTACTTC. Translation gives CASSPRGGTPYEQYF.

The rearrangement links TRBV7-8 to TRBJ2-7; TRBD1 agrees at 8 bases. Germline loops: CDR1 SGHVS, CDR2 FQNEAQ. V was clipped by 5 bases and J by 3 bases; unmatched bases: 6. There are 14 residues in the CDR3. CDR3 in amino acids: CASSIDRGNYEQYF. The CDR3 DNA sequence: TGTGCCAGCAGCATCGACAGGGGTAACTACGAGCAGTACTTC.

The chain recombines TRBV11-2 with TRBJ1-1; TRBD1 agrees at 9 bases. Germline CDR1 and CDR2: SGHAT and FQNNGV. Losses at the gene ends were 6 bases for V and 2 bases for J; bases not matched to a gene: 4. CDR3 size: 14 residues. CDR3 in DNA: TGTGCCAGCAGATGGACAGGGGCAAACACTGAAGCTTTCTTT. This encodes CASRWTGANTEAFF.

V usage is TRBV27 and J usage is TRBJ1-2, with TRBD1 matching over 9 bases. CDR1 and CDR2 (germline): MNHEY, SMNVEV (reference sequence). The V segment lost 2 bases and the J segment 4 bases; nucleotides outside the gene matches: 14. The CDR3 consists of 18 residues. CDR3 amino acids: CASSLRWGQGIQGYGYTF. The CDR3 DNA sequence: TGTGCCAGCAGTTTACGATGGGGACAGGGCATACAGGGCTATGGCTACACCTTC.

The DNA for the CDR3 is TGTGCCAGCAGGACAGGACAGGTTGCAACTAATGAAAAACTGTTTTTT. Its protein product is CASRTGQVATNEKLFF. The V call is TRBV6-4, the J call TRBJ1-4; 7 bases align to TRBD1. Germline V CDR1 and CDR2: MRHNA, SNTAGT. This CDR3 spans 16 amino acids. The V and J ends lost 6 bases and 0 bases, in that order; junction bases with no gene match: 7.

The rearrangement uses TRBV7-2 and TRBJ1-5; 7 positions agree with TRBD1. Germline V gene sequence: CDR1 SGHTA, CDR2 FQGNSA. Losses at the gene ends were 5 bases for V and 2 bases for J; bases not matched to a gene: 9. This CDR3 spans 16 amino acids. CDR3 region: CASSPSTGIGNQPQHF. The CDR3 coding sequence is TGTGCCAGCAGCCCCTCGACAGGGATTGGCAATCAGCCCCAGCATTTT.

CDR3 sequence reads: CAWSVPAGVRGYTF. The CDR3 nucleotides are TGTGCCTGGAGTGTACCGGCAGGGGTTCGTGGCTACACCTTC. The V call is TRBV30, the J call TRBJ1-2; possible D gene TRBD1, 6 bases. V lost 0 bases to trimming and J lost 7 bases, with 15 bases between them. From germline, CDR1 is GTSNPN and CDR2 SVGIG (reference sequence). This CDR3 region has 14 residues.

The gene calls are TRBV5-1 and TRBJ2-5, with TRBD1 matching 7 bases. Germline values: CDR1 SGHRS, CDR2 YFSETQ. J was trimmed by 2 bases and V by 0 bases; bases with no gene match: 4. The CDR3 is 15 residues long. CDR3 protein: CASSLGTGVQETQYF. CDR3 nucleotide sequence: TGCGCCAGCAGCTTGGGCACAGGGGTACAAGAGACCCAGTACTTC.

The V and J genes are TRBV28 and TRBJ1-1, with D possibly matching TRBD1 (6 bases). The CDR3 contains 15 residues. V gave up 4 bases and J gave up 5 bases, with 17 bases separating them. Per the germline V gene, CDR1 is MDHEN and CDR2 is SYDVKM. The DNA for the CDR3 is TGTGCCAGCAGTTCCAGGGGTATCAAAGGGACTGAAGCTTTCTTT. Residues: CASSSRGIKGTEAFF.

V is TRBV7-2 and J is TRBJ2-1; possibly TRBD1 for D (6 bases). V was pared by 0 bases and J by 8 bases, with 11 bases between. Germline V gene data show CDR1 as SGHTA and CDR2 as FQGNSA. This CDR3 has 14 amino acids. Here the CDR3 DNA reads TGTGCCAGCAGCTTAGCCCATAACAGGGATGAGCAGTTCTTC. Translating gives CASSLAHNRDEQFF. Variable domain in full (rest from reference TRBV7-2 and TRBJ2-1): GAGVSQSPSNKVTEKGKDVELRCDPISGHTALYWYRQSLGQGLEFLIYFQGNSAPDKSGLPSDRFSAERTGGSVSTLTIQRTQQEDSAVYLCASSLAHNRDEQFFGPGTRLTVL.

This clone was seen a few times. The rearrangement links TRBV6-1 to TRBJ1-5; TRBD1 is a possible D gene (5 bases). V lost 1 base to trimming and J lost 0 bases, with 7 bases between them. The length of the CDR3 is 15 residues. Germline assignment: CDR1 MNHNS and CDR2 SASEGT. The CDR3 DNA reads as TGTGCCAGCAGTGAAGGGGGGGATAGCAATCAGCCCCAGCATTTT. This gives the protein CASSEGGDSNQPQHF.

The chain couples TRBV28 to TRBJ2-1; 7 bases align to TRBD2. Losses at the gene ends were 6 bases for V and 7 bases for J; bases not matched to a gene: 3. Germline loops: CDR1 MDHEN, CDR2 SYDVKM. This CDR3 contains 12 residues. CDR3 sequence reads: CASRSGGNEQFF. The CDR3 DNA is TGTGCCAGCAGATCCGGGGGGAATGAGCAGTTCTTC.